The rows below give T cell receptor beta chains drawn from one sample of a study of tumor and adjacent non-tumor tissue in lung cancer. TCRdb passed the multiplex PCR reads through MiXCR, listing each CDR3 protein once. The table shows just over 200,000 distinct CDR3 sequences, with 71% occurring only once. The material sequenced was lung tumor tissue. Receptors were obtained from a man aged 55 to 70 with non-small cell lung cancer. Both conserved end residues are part of each CDR3. The order of the fields is CDR3 protein, CDR3 length, V gene, clone size. The size field is filled for only some rows; it gives once, few, many or a size class.

CDR3aa: CTSSQGLAEGSSYNEQFF
len: 18
v_gene: TRBV4-3
abundance: -

CDR3aa: CASSPQGVHTQYF
len: 13
v_gene: TRBV11-2
abundance: -

CDR3aa: CASSFIGGPTNYGYTF
len: 16
v_gene: TRBV5-4
abundance: few

CDR3aa: CAAVGLSYEQYF
len: 12
v_gene: TRBV6-6
abundance: -

CDR3aa: CASSQGVGSTAWGYTF
len: 16
v_gene: TRBV4-2
abundance: -

CDR3aa: CPSSSTKGEAFF
len: 12
v_gene: TRBV6-5
abundance: -

CDR3aa: CLSSYAGDTGELFF
len: 14
v_gene: TRBV6-5
abundance: -

CDR3aa: CASTLTGETSGTQYF
len: 15
v_gene: TRBV7-3
abundance: -

CDR3aa: CAISNSRGGSDTQYF
len: 15
v_gene: TRBV4-2
abundance: -

CDR3aa: CNAIRGYTEAFF
len: 12
v_gene: TRBV20-1
abundance: once

CDR3aa: CASRGGGGFPNQPQHF
len: 16
v_gene: TRBV6-5
abundance: few

CDR3aa: CASSQYWQGVYEQYF
len: 15
v_gene: TRBV4-1
abundance: many

CDR3aa: CSASDPGGVYEQYF
len: 14
v_gene: TRBV20-1
abundance: -

CDR3aa: CTSSQGRAGTTDTQYF
len: 16
v_gene: TRBV4-3
abundance: -

CDR3aa: CASNSLRGGQAVVGDTQYF
len: 19
v_gene: TRBV6-5
abundance: -

CDR3aa: CVSSGESVDIQYF
len: 13
v_gene: TRBV6-1
abundance: -

CDR3aa: CARNIPMGVHEKLFF
len: 15
v_gene: TRBV12-3/TRBV12-4
abundance: -

CDR3aa: CAWSVLPEGGYTF
len: 13
v_gene: TRBV30
abundance: -

CDR3aa: CSARPGGNYGYTF
len: 13
v_gene: TRBV20-1
abundance: many

CDR3aa: CASSLGEAKETQYF
len: 14
v_gene: TRBV11-3
abundance: -

CDR3aa: CASSLGGLTTGYGYTF
len: 16
v_gene: TRBV7-8
abundance: few

CDR3aa: CSANSPGELDTIYF
len: 14
v_gene: TRBV20-1
abundance: -

CDR3aa: CANSHSSGGTHYF
len: 13
v_gene: TRBV4-1
abundance: -

CDR3aa: CASRFGQGTGELLF
len: 14
v_gene: TRBV5-5
abundance: -

CDR3aa: CASSSFDQAYEQYF
len: 14
v_gene: TRBV5-4
abundance: -

CDR3aa: CASSLVGKTEAFF
len: 13
v_gene: TRBV5-5
abundance: -

CDR3aa: CNVEGDTQYF
len: 10
v_gene: TRBV20-1
abundance: -

CDR3aa: CSALRAAGTQETQYF
len: 15
v_gene: TRBV20-1
abundance: -

CDR3aa: CASSQDLSRYGRTFF
len: 15
v_gene: TRBV4-1
abundance: -

CDR3aa: CASSRMKDEKLFF
len: 13
v_gene: TRBV5-5
abundance: many

CDR3aa: CSAIGLAGGPAYNEQFF
len: 17
v_gene: TRBV20-1
abundance: -

CDR3aa: CASSTPRTLYNSPLHF
len: 16
v_gene: TRBV6-5
abundance: -

CDR3aa: CSSSLSRVDTQYF
len: 13
v_gene: TRBV11-1
abundance: -

CDR3aa: CATSDLGDRGPNQPQHF
len: 17
v_gene: TRBV24-1
abundance: few

CDR3aa: CSALRTSRTDTQYF
len: 14
v_gene: TRBV20-1
abundance: few

CDR3aa: CAYSLDRGNTEAFF
len: 14
v_gene: TRBV12-3/TRBV12-4
abundance: -

CDR3aa: CSALKVRNTGELFF
len: 14
v_gene: TRBV29-1
abundance: -

CDR3aa: CIARVGLQETQYF
len: 13
v_gene: TRBV20-1
abundance: -

CDR3aa: CASSRRGRERQPHHF
len: 15
v_gene: TRBV6-2/TRBV6-3
abundance: few

CDR3aa: CASRAGQGLTGKLFF
len: 15
v_gene: TRBV11-2
abundance: -

CDR3aa: CGSSWYTEAFF
len: 11
v_gene: TRBV5-6
abundance: -

CDR3aa: CSASPGFYGYTF
len: 12
v_gene: TRBV20-1
abundance: -

CDR3aa: CSFTSPTDTEAFF
len: 13
v_gene: TRBV20-1
abundance: few

CDR3aa: CVSSAGLAWGPGDTQYF
len: 17
v_gene: TRBV12-3/TRBV12-4
abundance: -

CDR3aa: CASNQDRDYEQYF
len: 13
v_gene: TRBV4-1
abundance: few

CDR3aa: CVSSLSENTEALF
len: 13
v_gene: TRBV11-1
abundance: -

CDR3aa: CASSPNRQGSGNTIYF
len: 16
v_gene: TRBV12-3/TRBV12-4
abundance: many

CDR3aa: CNARDGSGLARNEQFF
len: 16
v_gene: TRBV20-1
abundance: -

CDR3aa: CASSHMRRGQETQYF
len: 15
v_gene: TRBV6-6
abundance: -

CDR3aa: CASSLVPGLVGTDTQYF
len: 17
v_gene: TRBV5-4
abundance: many

CDR3aa: CAGRPGQTIPNTEAFF
len: 16
v_gene: TRBV12-3/TRBV12-4
abundance: -

CDR3aa: CVSSSLMNSEAFF
len: 13
v_gene: TRBV5-1
abundance: -

CDR3aa: CSVEPPGEVETQYF
len: 14
v_gene: TRBV29-1
abundance: medium-sized

CDR3aa: CASSLSWGAGTDTQYF
len: 16
v_gene: TRBV4-2
abundance: many

CDR3aa: CASSTNSPGQGNSPLHF
len: 17
v_gene: TRBV6-2/TRBV6-3
abundance: few